The following is a TCR beta chain sequence with its context. Its specificity is not known. Per the original methods: Without quality scores, immunoSEQ junctional reads could not be filtered like full-length reads. Repertoires were generated with immunoSEQ multiplex PCR, while TCRdb's copy carries only in-frame clones and drops some. D and trimming come from the DNA, and the V and J calls and clone size come from that table. The sample carries around 2,100,000 clones, around 96% recorded once. This entry is derived from a study of shared clonotypes between healthy human individuals. Study at large: For every donor, three CD4 naive, three CD4 memory, two CD8 naive and one CD8 memory plates were used. Study-wide results and caveats: It was the non-shared clonotypes that had lower generation probabilities than clonotypes shared by all four donors. Only blood samples were collected, and tissue repertoires likely differ.

Naive CD8 cells were CD45RO-negative, positively selected for CCR7, excluding terminally differentiated effector memory CD45RA+ cells. The sample taken for sequencing was naive CD8+ T cells sorted from blood. The TCR sequence derives from a man between 18 and 29 years old in good health.

The DNA for the CDR3 is TGTGCCAGCGGACCGGACAGGGGGGGCACTGAAGCTTTCTTT. It is translated as CASGPDRGGTEAFF. The chain couples TRBV27 to TRBJ1-1; 10 nucleotides match TRBD1. Per germline, CDR1 MNHEY and CDR2 SMNVEV (reference sequence). This CDR3 spans 14 amino acids. V dropped 8 bases and J dropped 4; count of bases not matched to a gene: 7.